This record concerns one T cell receptor (beta chain) sequence. The entry originates in a study of Graves' ophthalmopathy and Graves' hyperthyroidism. TCR beta CDR3 amplification used RNA transcripts. HTBI primers served in a first-round RT-PCR, which a second-round multiplex PCR followed. TCRdb fed the multiplex PCR reads into MiXCR, producing one record per CDR3 protein. The sample has about 620,000 distinct CDR3 sequences; 22% are singletons. There are 14 residues in the CDR3. V lost 9 bases, J lost 0 bases, and 6 bases stayed unmatched. Per the germline V gene, CDR1 is MNHNS and CDR2 is SASEGT. Source material: peripheral blood. This chain uses TRBV6-1 with TRBJ1-1, with 8 bases aligning to TRBD1. The sequence was obtained from a woman between 18 and 29 years old with stable Graves' hyperthyroidism. Some clones in this sample may be carry-over from other donors' samples. As DNA, the CDR3 is TGTGCCAGTAACCGGGACAGGATGAACACTGAAGCTTTCTTT. Translating gives CASNRDRMNTEAFF.